This is a list of T cell receptor beta chains from one sample in a study of blood T cell repertoires in COVID-19. Generated by immunoSEQ multiplex PCR, the TCRdb table keeps only in-frame clones and is missing some. This sample has fewer than 700,000 clones, with roughly 91% found just once. The material sequenced was peripheral blood. The receptor source for this set is a woman in her 50s with COVID-19, enrolled during active disease. Both conserved end residues are part of each CDR3. The D gene is left open where the match is weak. Clone sizes are given selectively: once, few, many, or a class where the clone is expanded.

d_call j_call clone_size v_call cdr3_aa cdr3_nt
- TRBJ1-6 - TRBV28 CASSFSNSPLHF TGTGCCAGCAGTTTCTCGAATTCACCCCTCCACTTT
- TRBJ1-6 - TRBV7-2 CASSLALSKGDSPLHF TGTGCCAGCAGCTTAGCGCTCTCCAAGGGAGATTCACCCCTCCACTTT
TRBD1 TRBJ1-1 - TRBV28 CASSRQGVGHTEAFF TGTGCCAGCAGTCGACAGGGAGTAGGGCACACTGAAGCTTTCTTT
- TRBJ1-4 - TRBV15 CATSRDRGEKLFF TGTGCCACCAGCAGAGATCGAGGGGAAAAACTGTTTTTT
- TRBJ1-1 - TRBV5-1 CASSLGAENTEAFF TGCGCCAGCAGCTTGGGCGCGGAGAACACTGAAGCTTTCTTT
- TRBJ2-1 - TRBV27 CASSSNRVTWGGNEQFF TGTGCCAGCAGTTCGAACAGGGTCACTTGGGGGGGGAATGAGCAGTTCTTC
- TRBJ1-6 once TRBV6-1 CASSELRQGGSPLHF TGTGCCAGCAGTGAACTCCGCCAGGGAGGTTCACCCCTCCACTTT
- TRBJ1-2 - TRBV7-9 CASSLDSPNYGYTF TGTGCCAGCAGCTTAGACAGCCCCAACTATGGCTACACCTTC
- TRBJ1-1 - TRBV6-1 CASSERGNTEAFF TGTGCCAGCAGTGAAAGAGGGAACACTGAAGCTTTCTTT
- TRBJ1-2 - TRBV7-9 CASSLEAFYGYTF TGTGCCAGCAGCTTAGAAGCATTCTATGGCTACACCTTC
- TRBJ2-1 - TRBV7-3 CASSSDTDSYNEQFF TGTGCCAGCAGCTCGGACACCGACTCCTACAATGAGCAGTTCTTC
- TRBJ2-4 - TRBV5-6 CASSVTALAKNIQYF TGTGCCAGCTCGGTTACCGCCCTAGCCAAAAACATTCAGTACTTC
TRBD1 TRBJ1-1 many TRBV5-6 CASSSGQPILMNTEAFF TGTGCCAGCAGCTCGGGACAGCCAATACTAATGAACACTGAAGCTTTCTTT
- TRBJ1-5 - TRBV5-1 CASSLGGGNNQPQHF TGCGCCAGCAGCCTGGGGGGGGGCAACAATCAGCCCCAGCATTTT
TRBD1 TRBJ2-7 - TRBV3-1/TRBV3-2 CASSLRQGANEQYF TGTGCCAGCAGCCTGCGACAGGGGGCGAACGAGCAGTACTTC
- TRBJ1-2 - TRBV6-5 CASSPRGRQGYTF TGTGCCAGCAGCCCCAGGGGACGGCAGGGCTACACCTTC
TRBD2 TRBJ2-3 - TRBV7-2 CASSLSGGDTQYF TGTGCCAGCAGCTTGAGCGGGGGGGATACGCAGTATTTT
- TRBJ1-6 - TRBV6-6 CASSPGSLVLHF TGTGCCAGCAGTCCCGGTTCCTTAGTACTCCACTTT
TRBD2 TRBJ2-7 once TRBV2 CASRLLSGGASGEQYF TGTGCCAGCAGACTCCTTAGCGGGGGGGCCTCGGGGGAGCAGTACTTC
- TRBJ2-3 - TRBV5-1 CASSLEGGGGDTQYF TGCGCCAGCAGCTTGGAGGGCGGGGGCGGAGATACGCAGTATTTT
TRBD1 TRBJ1-2 - TRBV29-1 CSVEIGQGASYTF TGCAGCGTTGAGATAGGACAGGGGGCAAGCTACACCTTC
TRBD1 TRBJ1-2 - TRBV5-4 CASRSNRDSDYGYTF TGTGCCAGCAGATCAAATAGGGACAGCGACTATGGCTACACCTTC
TRBD1 TRBJ2-3 - TRBV18 CASSRGQGGPDTQYF TGTGCCAGCTCCCGCGGACAGGGGGGCCCAGATACGCAGTATTTT
- TRBJ1-2 - TRBV10-3 CAISEGGTYGYTF TGTGCCATCAGTGAAGGCGGGACCTATGGCTACACCTTC
- TRBJ2-2 - TRBV3-1/TRBV3-2 CASSLVLGGALFANTGELFF TGTGCCAGCAGCCTAGTCCTTGGGGGGGCTCTGTTCGCGAACACCGGGGAGCTGTTTTTT
TRBD1 TRBJ2-3 - TRBV14 CASSQEVAWDRGSGTDTQYF TGTGCCAGCAGCCAAGAAGTAGCGTGGGACAGGGGATCCGGCACAGATACGCAGTATTTT
- TRBJ1-2 - TRBV7-2 CASSSSRTDHYGYTF TGTGCCAGCAGCTCGTCCCGGACAGATCACTATGGCTACACCTTC
TRBD1 TRBJ1-2 - TRBV7-9 CASSPGDRVYYGYTF TGTGCCAGCAGCCCGGGGGACAGAGTATACTATGGCTACACCTTC
TRBD1 TRBJ2-3 - TRBV5-1 CASSPSLPGQGDTQYF TGCGCCAGCAGCCCCTCACTCCCCGGACAGGGTGATACGCAGTATTTT
- TRBJ1-1 - TRBV7-9 CASSLGTQGLGGTEAFF TGTGCCAGCAGCTTAGGGACTCAGGGTCTGGGAGGCACTGAAGCTTTCTTT
- TRBJ2-3 - TRBV6-5 CASSQLANTDTQYF TGTGCCAGCAGTCAGCTAGCGAACACAGATACGCAGTATTTT
- TRBJ2-5 - TRBV3-1/TRBV3-2 CASSHSMDSGTQYF TGTGCCAGCAGCCATTCAATGGACTCGGGGACCCAGTACTTC
- TRBJ2-7 few TRBV10-1 CASSESNGEQYF TGCGCCAGCAGTGAGTCGAACGGGGAGCAGTACTTC
TRBD1 TRBJ1-1 - TRBV6-5 CASIQDRGRTEAFF TGTGCCAGCATACAGGACAGGGGGAGAACTGAAGCTTTCTTT
TRBD1 TRBJ2-1 - TRBV6-5 CASSQGAFSDEQFF TGTGCCAGTTCCCAGGGGGCGTTCAGCGATGAGCAGTTCTTC
- TRBJ1-2 - TRBV14 CASSQAGPPGGYTF TGTGCCAGCAGCCAGGCTGGTCCCCCTGGTGGCTACACCTTC
TRBD1 TRBJ2-7 - TRBV5-3 CARKGTGLVEQYF TGTGCCAGAAAGGGGACAGGTCTTGTGGAGCAGTACTTC
- TRBJ1-5 once TRBV30 CAWSPPQGYTQPQHF TGTGCCTGGAGTCCGCCACAGGGATACACTCAGCCCCAGCATTTT
TRBD2 TRBJ2-1 - TRBV9 CASSVTGGSYNEQFF TGTGCCAGCAGCGTTACGGGGGGCTCCTACAATGAGCAGTTCTTC
TRBD2 TRBJ2-3 few TRBV5-1 CASSWILAGGTDTQYF TGCGCCAGCAGCTGGATACTAGCGGGCGGCACAGATACGCAGTATTTT
TRBD1 TRBJ2-7 - TRBV10-3 CAISEFFPGQGAYEQYF TGTGCCATCAGTGAGTTTTTTCCGGGACAGGGGGCCTACGAGCAGTACTTC
TRBD2 TRBJ2-1 - TRBV5-5 CASSGGAGSSYNEQFF TGTGCCAGCAGCGGAGGAGCGGGGAGCTCCTACAATGAGCAGTTCTTC
TRBD2 TRBJ2-3 - TRBV11-3 CASSTGLAGGFDTQYF TGTGCCAGCAGCACAGGACTAGCGGGGGGCTTCGATACGCAGTATTTT
- TRBJ2-4 - TRBV12-3/TRBV12-4 CASSLAALGNQYF TGTGCCAGCAGTTTAGCAGCTCTTGGTAATCAGTACTTC
- TRBJ2-7 - TRBV6-5 CASSYSGQYEQYF TGTGCCAGCAGTTACTCTGGACAGTACGAGCAGTACTTC
- TRBJ1-2 - TRBV19 CASSIRGILYGYTF TGTGCCAGTAGTATCCGAGGGATCCTCTATGGCTACACCTTC
- TRBJ2-3 - TRBV6-2/TRBV6-3 CASSMTGIELTDTQYF TGTGCCAGCAGTATGACAGGCATCGAACTCACAGATACGCAGTATTTT
TRBD1 TRBJ1-1 - TRBV2 CAIKARTGHTEAFF TGTGCCATCAAGGCCCGGACAGGGCACACTGAAGCTTTCTTT
- TRBJ1-6 - TRBV6-5 CASSPREYSPLHF TGTGCCAGCAGTCCCAGGGAATATTCACCCCTCCACTTT
TRBD2 TRBJ2-3 - TRBV6-4 CASRAGGSTDTQYF TGTGCCAGCAGGGCGGGGGGCAGCACAGATACGCAGTATTTT
TRBD1 TRBJ1-2 - TRBV30 CAWWTGGDGYTF TGTGCCTGGTGGACAGGGGGCGATGGCTACACCTTC
TRBD2 TRBJ2-2 once TRBV7-9 CASSSLAGGGTGELFF TGTGCCAGCAGCTCCCTAGCGGGGGGCGGCACCGGGGAGCTGTTTTTT
- TRBJ1-1 - TRBV28 CASSAGSSGAFF TGTGCCAGCAGTGCGGGAAGCTCGGGGGCTTTCTTT
- TRBJ1-4 - TRBV30 CAWINGGGKLFF TGTGCCTGGATAAATGGGGGAGGAAAACTGTTTTTT
- TRBJ1-5 once TRBV7-2 CASSLRGGSSNQPQHF TGTGCCAGCAGCTTAAGGGGGGGCTCGAGCAATCAGCCCCAGCATTTT
- TRBJ1-1 - TRBV29-1 CSASGVENTEAFF TGCAGCGCCTCCGGGGTTGAGAACACTGAAGCTTTCTTT
TRBD1 TRBJ1-1 - TRBV19 CASSLRGQGRGLNTEAFF TGTGCCAGTAGTCTGAGGGGACAGGGGAGAGGGTTGAACACTGAAGCTTTCTTT
TRBD2 TRBJ2-7 - TRBV19 CASSTPTSGGIYEQYF TGTGCCAGTAGTACTCCGACTAGCGGGGGAATCTACGAGCAGTACTTC